Presented here are 31 T cell receptor beta chains from one specimen sequenced in a study of T-cell reconstitution after alpha-beta-depleted transplantation in children. A library of TCRbeta sequences, prepared with unique molecular identifiers, was generated. Each CDR3 protein gets one entry after TCRdb re-called the PCR reads with MiXCR. The sample has about 98,000 distinct CDR3 sequences, around 5.9% seen once; the top ten hold roughly 5.5%. The specimen comprised PBMCs, mostly from graft donor cells, sampled 60 days after TCRalphabeta/CD19-depleted stem cell transplant. These receptor sequences come from a female patient younger than 10 who had a stem cell transplant for Fanconi anemia, so the T cells may come from the graft donor.

There are a few counts of this clonotype. The chain joins TRBV6-1 to TRBJ2-7; possible D gene TRBD1, 5 bases. Trimming left V 7 bases short and J 2 bases short, with 27 bases between. Germline V gene sequence: CDR1 MNHNS, CDR2 SASEGT. CDR3 length: 18 residues. The CDR3 sequence: CASTLAVSTGRLTYEQYF. CDR3 bases: TGTGCCAGCACCCTCGCCGTGAGCACAGGTCGCCTAACCTACGAGCAGTACTTC.

This clonotype was detected ten times or more. The CDR3 is CASSLHSNEQFF. The CDR3 nucleotides are TGTGCCAGCAGTTTACACTCCAATGAGCAGTTCTTC. V usage is TRBV12-3 or TRBV12-4 and J usage is TRBJ2-1; unclear D gene. The CDR3 runs 12 residues. Trimming removed 2 bases at V and 6 bases at J, with 5 bases between.

This clonotype has more than one count but fewer than ten. The genes are TRBV2 and TRBJ2-1, with D tentatively TRBD1 (6 bases). V was pared by 5 bases and J by 7 bases, with 18 bases between. Germline V gene data show CDR1 as SNHLY and CDR2 as FYNNEI. The CDR3 spans 15 residues. This chain's CDR3 is CASSTGTPPVNEQFF. Written as DNA, the CDR3 is TGTGCCAGCAGTACCGGGACACCCCCGGTGAATGAGCAGTTCTTC. The full variable domain, with the rest looked up from reference TRBV2 and TRBJ2-1, is EPEVTQTPSHQVTQMGQEVILRCVPISNHLYFYWYRQILGQKVEFLVSFYNNEISEKSEIFDDQFSVERPDGSNFTLKIRSTKLEDSAMYFCASSTGTPPVNEQFFGPGTRLTVL.

This clonotype has only a few counts. The chain recombines TRBV3-1 with TRBJ2-4; no reliable D call. The V gene lost 2 bases and the J gene lost 1 base, with 6 bases spanning the gap. Looked up from germline, CDR1 is LGHDT and CDR2 is YNNKEL (reference sequence). This CDR3 is built from 14 residues. The CDR3 is CASSQNTAKNIQYF. The DNA of the CDR3 is TGTGCCAGCAGCCAAAACACGGCCAAAAACATTCAGTACTTC.

This clonotype was observed a handful of times. J is TRBJ2-1 and V is TRBV20-1; 8 nucleotides align to TRBD2. This CDR3 is built from 16 residues. Losses at the gene ends were 3 bases for V and 4 bases for J; bases not matched to a gene: 11. The V gene's germline CDR1 is DFQATT and CDR2 SNEGSKA (reference sequence). The CDR3 is CSASLLASGFYNEQFF. The CDR3 coding sequence is TGCAGTGCTAGTCTCCTTGCTAGCGGGTTTTACAATGAGCAGTTCTTC.

The CDR3 DNA reads TGCAGTGCTAGAGATCGACGGCTAGCTGACACCGGGGAGCTGTTTTTT. As protein: CSARDRRLADTGELFF. The chain joins TRBV20-1 to TRBJ2-2, with a tentative D call TRBD2 (5 bases). Germline values: CDR1 DFQATT, CDR2 SNEGSKA (reference sequence). CDR3 length equals 16 residues. V lost 0 bases and J 3 bases, leaving 14 bases between the germline ends.

This clonotype has ten or more counts. The chain is built from TRBV7-9 and TRBJ2-5; D is undetermined. Trimming left V 5 bases short and J 5 bases short, with 15 bases between. The CDR3 sequence is 14 residues long. Per germline, CDR1 SEHNR and CDR2 FQNEAQ (reference sequence). In DNA form, the CDR3 reads TGTGCCAGCAGCCAATCCGGCGGTGAGGAGACCCAGTACTTC. This sequence encodes CASSQSGGEETQYF.

This clonotype has at least ten counts. The V gene is TRBV7-9, the J gene TRBJ1-6; D is undetermined. The ends were cut back, 4 bases at V and 4 bases at J, with 8 bases in the middle. This CDR3 contains 14 residues. Germline V gene data show CDR1 as SEHNR and CDR2 as FQNEAQ (reference sequence). The CDR3 coding sequence is TGTGCCAGCAGCTCGCAGCGGTATAATTCACCCCTCCACTTT. Translating it yields CASSSQRYNSPLHF.

The chain joins TRBV15 to TRBJ2-3; the match to TRBD2 covers 16 bases. The germline CDR1 and CDR2 sequences are LNHNV and YYDKDF (reference sequence). V was pared by 0 bases and J by 5 bases, with 5 bases of the junction left unmatched. This CDR3 spans 18 amino acids. CDR3 region: CATSRDGTSGRARDTQYF. DNA for the CDR3: TGTGCCACCAGCAGAGATGGGACTAGCGGGAGGGCCCGAGATACGCAGTATTTT. Using reference TRBV15 and TRBJ2-3 for the parts outside the CDR3, the full variable domain is DAMVIQNPRYQVTQFGKPVTLSCSQTLNHNVMYWYQQKSSQAPKLLFHYYDKDFNNEADTPDNFQSRRPNTSFCFLDIRSPGLGDTAMYLCATSRDGTSGRARDTQYFGPGTRLTVL.

This clonotype has at least ten counts. The V and J genes are TRBV5-1 and TRBJ2-7; 8 positions match TRBD1. CDR1 SGHRS and CDR2 YFSETQ come from the germline V gene. There are 15 residues in the CDR3. Germline trimming cut 0 bases from V and 5 bases from J; bases unmatched to any gene: 7. The CDR3 sequence: CASSLGTGFPHEQYF. The CDR3 nucleotides read TGCGCCAGCAGCTTGGGGACAGGGTTCCCCCACGAGCAGTACTTC.

The CDR3 region is CASKLAGGPGETQYF. The CDR3 DNA is TGTGCCAGTAAGCTAGCGGGAGGGCCGGGGGAGACCCAGTACTTC. The chain is built from TRBV6-1 and TRBJ2-5; 12 bases fit TRBD2. The length of the CDR3 is 15 residues. Per the germline V gene, CDR1 is MNHNS and CDR2 is SASEGT. V shed 9 bases, J shed 5 bases, and the junction held 10 bases outside the gene matches.

This clonotype was detected many times. V gene TRBV9 combines with J gene TRBJ2-7, with TRBD1 matching 9 bases. Trimming removed 0 bases from V and 2 bases from J; junction bases left unmatched: 0. Germline CDR1 is SGDLS and CDR2 is YYNGEE. This CDR3 is built from 14 residues. The CDR3 protein is CASSVGQGAYEQYF. For the CDR3, the DNA is TGTGCCAGCAGCGTAGGACAGGGGGCCTACGAGCAGTACTTC.

CDR3: CASSLQGGSLEQYF. The CDR3 DNA reads as TGTGCCAGCAGTTTACAGGGGGGGTCCCTGGAGCAGTACTTC. The chain joins TRBV12-3 or TRBV12-4 to TRBJ2-7, with D possibly being TRBD1 or TRBD2 (7 bases each). This CDR3 has 14 amino acids. Trimming stripped 2 bases from V and 7 bases from J, with 15 bases between.

This clonotype was found many times. The chain has TRBV6-5 and TRBJ2-1; D is possibly TRBD2 (5 bases). Trimming took off 2 bases at V and 10 bases at J, with 12 bases between the two ends. The V gene's germline CDR1 is MNHEY and CDR2 SVGAGI. The length of the CDR3 is 13 residues. CDR3 nucleotide sequence: TGTGCCAGCAGTTACCCACCGGAGGTCGAGCAGTTCTTC. This codes for CASSYPPEVEQFF.

Ten or more counts support this clonotype. The CDR3 loop reads CASSYPGASDYEQYF. The CDR3 DNA reads as TGTGCCAGCAGTTACCCCGGGGCTAGCGACTACGAGCAGTACTTC. The genes are TRBV6-5 and TRBJ2-7, with D possibly TRBD2 on 6 matching bases. Germline CDR1 and CDR2: MNHEY and SVGAGI. CDR3 length: 15 residues. Trimming shortened V by 2 bases and J by 3 bases, and 14 bases separated the two germline ends.

Points on this clonotype: Just one base apart from a much larger clone, this may be a read error. The chain is built from TRBV28 and TRBJ2-7; possibly TRBD1 or TRBD2 for D (5 bases each). The CDR3 has 15 residues. The germline CDR1 and CDR2 sequences are MDHEN and SYDVKM. The V end lost 7 bases, the J end lost 3 bases, and 19 bases lay between the germline ends. CDR3 sequence reads: CASITFLGGVYEQYF. The CDR3 nucleotides are TGTGCCAGCATTACCTTTCTTGGGGGTGTCTACGAGCAGTACTTC.

This clonotype occurred a few times. The chain joins TRBV20-1 to TRBJ2-7; D might be TRBD2 (6 bases). Per the germline V gene, CDR1 is DFQATT and CDR2 is SNEGSKA (reference sequence). This CDR3 has 13 amino acids. V dropped 6 bases and J dropped 0 bases, with 12 bases sitting between them. CDR3: CSARRGSSYEQYF. CDR3 in DNA: TGCAGTGCACGGCGGGGTAGCTCCTACGAGCAGTACTTC.

There are many counts of this clonotype. DNA of the CDR3: TGTGCCAGCAGTTACTCCTGGACAGGGGCCGGAGATACGCAGTATTTT. Its protein product is CASSYSWTGAGDTQYF. The genes are TRBV6-5 and TRBJ2-3, with 9 nucleotides matching TRBD1. The CDR3 extends over 16 amino acids. J gave up 5 bases and V 0 bases, and 6 bases lay outside the gene matches. Looked up from germline, CDR1 is MNHEY and CDR2 is SVGAGI.

This rearrangement joins TRBV5-1 to TRBJ2-3; 7 nucleotides align to TRBD1. This CDR3 contains 14 residues. Germline V gives CDR1 SGHRS, CDR2 YFSETQ. The trim removed 4 bases at V and 2 bases at J, leaving 4 bases unmatched. In nucleotides, the CDR3 is TGCGCCAGCAGCCCGGGGACAGTCACAGATACGCAGTATTTT. As protein: CASSPGTVTDTQYF.

This clonotype was counted many times. The chain links TRBV18 to TRBJ2-7, with D tentatively TRBD1 (5 bases). CDR3 size: 15 residues. CDR1 KGHSH and CDR2 LQKENI come from the germline V gene. The V end lost 1 base, the J end lost 2 bases, and 12 bases lay between the germline ends. The DNA of the CDR3 is TGTGCCAGCTCACCACTGGGGCCAGCCCCCTACGAGCAGTACTTC. Translation gives CASSPLGPAPYEQYF.

Only a few counts were recorded for this clonotype. The rearrangement joins TRBV5-1 to TRBJ1-2, with a tentative D call TRBD1 (6 bases). Germline CDR1 SGHRS, CDR2 YFSETQ. CDR3 size: 14 residues. V was cut by 4 bases and J by 4 bases, with 14 bases left in between. The CDR3 loop reads CASSQNGQSYGYTF. The CDR3 DNA reads TGCGCCAGCAGCCAGAATGGACAGAGCTATGGCTACACCTTC.

The sample holds a few counts of this clonotype. The chain has TRBV7-3 and TRBJ2-1; TRBD2 matches at 9 bases. Germline values: CDR1 SGHTA, CDR2 FQGTGA. The length of the CDR3 is 14 residues. Trimming took 5 bases from V and 8 from J; bases not matched to a gene: 7. CDR3 in amino acids: CASSQEREAYEQFF. As DNA, the CDR3 is TGTGCCAGCAGCCAAGAGCGGGAGGCCTATGAGCAGTTCTTC.

CDR3 region: CSARDRRTGLNTEAFF. The CDR3 DNA sequence: TGCAGTGCTAGAGATCGCCGGACAGGTCTGAACACTGAAGCTTTCTTT. The rearrangement uses TRBV20-1 and TRBJ1-1; 7 bases match TRBD1. V lost 0 bases, J lost 0 bases, and 7 bases stayed unmatched. Germline CDR1 is DFQATT and CDR2 is SNEGSKA (reference sequence). The CDR3 contains 16 residues.

The sample holds many counts of this clonotype. J is TRBJ1-1 and V is TRBV12-3 or TRBV12-4; D unclear. With 4 bases removed from V and 0 bases from J, the gap between germline ends came to 6 bases. The CDR3 covers 13 residues. CDR3 nucleotide sequence: TGTGCCAGCAGTTCGTCAGTGAACACTGAAGCTTTCTTT. Translation: CASSSSVNTEAFF.

This clonotype has a handful of counts. Here the CDR3 DNA reads TGTGCCAGCAGCTTGTCTAATCAGGGTTATGGCTACACCTTC. Translating gives CASSLSNQGYGYTF. V usage is TRBV5-4 and J usage is TRBJ1-2, with D perhaps TRBD1 (5 bases). Germline CDR1 SGHNT, CDR2 YYREEE (reference sequence). The CDR3 is 14 amino acids. Trimming removed 1 base from V and 5 bases from J, with 12 bases in between.

This clonotype was seen repeatedly, ten times or more. The chain uses TRBV20-1 and TRBJ1-6; D possibly corresponds to TRBD1 (5 bases). Germline V gene sequence: CDR1 DFQATT, CDR2 SNEGSKA (reference sequence). V was cut by 6 bases and J by 5 bases, with 11 bases left in between. The CDR3 covers 13 residues. The CDR3 nucleotides read TGCAGTGCCCCGGGACCCCATAATTCACCCCTCCACTTT. Its translation: CSAPGPHNSPLHF.

The chain is built from TRBV7-9 and TRBJ2-1, with D possibly matching TRBD2 (5 bases). This CDR3 is 17 amino acids long. Germline V gene data show CDR1 as SEHNR and CDR2 as FQNEAQ (reference sequence). Trimming left V 7 bases short and J 1 base short, with 20 bases between. The DNA for the CDR3 is TGTGCCAGCACCCTCAGGCCCAGAGGGAAATCCTACAATGAGCAGTTCTTC. It is translated as CASTLRPRGKSYNEQFF.

This clonotype has more than one count but fewer than ten. This chain links TRBV7-9 with TRBJ2-2; D is unclear. Germline CDR1 and CDR2: SEHNR and FQNEAQ (reference sequence). The CDR3 has 14 residues. V lost 2 bases to trimming and J lost 4 bases, with 8 bases between them. CDR3 loop: CASSLPQATGELFF. CDR3 in DNA: TGTGCCAGCAGCTTACCCCAGGCCACCGGGGAGCTGTTTTTT.

This clonotype appeared many times. This chain joins TRBV18 and TRBJ2-3, with D possibly being TRBD2 (6 bases). CDR1 and CDR2 from the germline V gene are KGHSH and LQKENI. This CDR3 is 14 amino acids long. Trimming cost V 1 base and J 1 base, with 6 bases left between them. CDR3: CASSPLAGTDTQYF. CDR3 bases: TGTGCCAGCTCACCACTAGCGGGCACAGATACGCAGTATTTT.

The chain carries TRBV20-1 and TRBJ2-7; 7 nucleotides match TRBD2. This CDR3 is 14 amino acids long. Per the germline V gene, CDR1 is DFQATT and CDR2 is SNEGSKA (reference sequence). Trimming removed 0 bases from V and 5 bases from J; junction bases left unmatched: 7. This chain's CDR3 is CSARDSRTSDEQYF. The CDR3 DNA is TGCAGTGCTAGAGATAGCAGGACTAGTGACGAGCAGTACTTC.

This clonotype was recorded many times. The chain carries TRBV28 and TRBJ1-3; D ambiguous. Between the trimmed V and J ends, which lost 5 bases and 0 bases, there was a span of 11 bases. The length of the CDR3 is 15 residues. Germline CDR1 is MDHEN and CDR2 is SYDVKM. CDR3 nucleotide sequence: TGTGCCAGCAGTGTGACACTCGGCTCTGGAAACACCATATATTTT. This encodes CASSVTLGSGNTIYF.